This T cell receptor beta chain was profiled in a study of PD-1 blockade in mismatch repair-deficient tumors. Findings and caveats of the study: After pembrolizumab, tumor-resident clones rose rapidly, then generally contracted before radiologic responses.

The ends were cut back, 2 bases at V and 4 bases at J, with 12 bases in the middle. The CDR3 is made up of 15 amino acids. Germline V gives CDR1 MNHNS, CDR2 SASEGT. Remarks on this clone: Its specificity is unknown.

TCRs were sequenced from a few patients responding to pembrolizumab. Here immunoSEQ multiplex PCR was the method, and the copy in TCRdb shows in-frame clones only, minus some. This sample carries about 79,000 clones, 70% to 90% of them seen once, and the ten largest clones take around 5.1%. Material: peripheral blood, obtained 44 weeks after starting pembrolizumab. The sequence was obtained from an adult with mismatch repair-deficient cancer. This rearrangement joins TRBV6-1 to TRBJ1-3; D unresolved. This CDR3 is CASSEYVGFGNTIYF. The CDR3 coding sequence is TGTGCCAGCAGTGAATACGTAGGATTCGGAAACACCATATATTTT.